Below are 25 T cell receptor beta chains sequenced from a single sample in a study of T cell repertoires in cytomegalovirus infection. These receptors have no known antigen. MiXCR, run by TCRdb on the reads, gives a single entry per CDR3 protein. The table has 310,000 or so distinct CDR3 sequences, roughly 25% seen once; the top ten hold about an eighth. The input for sequencing was cultured PBMCs, taken from culture after CMV antigen stimulation. These receptors originate from a human donor in good health (CMV status not recorded). Some clones in this sample may be carry-over from other donors' samples.

This clonotype came up many times. The DNA of the CDR3 is TGTGCCAGCAGCTCGAGTCAGAGGGGGGAGGACTATGGCTACACCTTC. Translating gives CASSSSQRGEDYGYTF. J is TRBJ1-2 and V is TRBV7-2, with D possibly TRBD1 on 6 matching bases. Trimming cost V 4 bases and J 3 bases, with 18 bases left between them. CDR1 and CDR2 (germline): SGHTA, FQGNSA. The CDR3 has 16 residues.

The rearrangement joins TRBV11-2 to TRBJ1-1; TRBD1 aligns across 7 bases. This CDR3 has 15 residues. V dropped 7 bases and J dropped 3; count of bases not matched to a gene: 11. In germline, CDR1 is SGHAT, CDR2 FQNNGV. The DNA for the CDR3 is TGTGCCAGCAACAGAAACAGGGGCCGAGACACTGAAGCTTTCTTT. It encodes CASNRNRGRDTEAFF.

The gene calls are TRBV24-1 and TRBJ2-1; 10 bases agree with TRBD2. CDR3 size: 15 residues. Looked up from germline, CDR1 is KGHDR and CDR2 is SFDVKD. With V trimmed by 5 bases and J by 6 bases, 6 bases remained unmatched. The CDR3, as DNA: TGTGCCACCAGTGGCTGGACTAGCGGATCCAATGAGCAGTTCTTC. As protein: CATSGWTSGSNEQFF.

This clonotype appeared a few times. The rearrangement uses TRBV11-2 and TRBJ2-4; 9 bases agree with TRBD2. Germline V gives CDR1 SGHAT, CDR2 FQNNGV. V was pared by 4 bases and J by 6 bases, with 10 bases of the junction left unmatched. The CDR3 is 16 amino acids. Here the CDR3 reads CASSSIGREGRNIQYF. The DNA for the CDR3 is TGTGCCAGCAGCTCTATCGGGCGGGAGGGCCGAAACATTCAGTACTTC.

This sequence joins TRBV7-2 and TRBJ2-7; D is possibly TRBD2 (5 bases). V was pared by 2 bases and J by 6 bases, with 11 bases between. The CDR3 has 13 amino acids. Germline V gives CDR1 SGHTA, CDR2 FQGNSA. The CDR3 sequence: CASSLSEGIEQYF. The CDR3 DNA reads as TGTGCCAGCAGCTTAAGCGAGGGAATCGAGCAGTACTTC.

This chain uses TRBV27 with TRBJ2-6, with a tentative D call TRBD2 (5 bases). CDR1 and CDR2 (germline): MNHEY, SMNVEV (reference sequence). Trimming took off 5 bases at V and 0 bases at J, with 17 bases between the two ends. This CDR3 has 18 residues. The DNA for the CDR3 is TGTGCCAGCAGTCCATTGGAGGCCGACTACTCTGGGGCCAACGTCCTGACTTTC. This codes for CASSPLEADYSGANVLTF.

The rearrangement uses TRBV28 and TRBJ2-6; the match to TRBD2 covers 10 bases. The V gene's germline CDR1 is MDHEN and CDR2 SYDVKM. The CDR3 extends over 18 amino acids. Unmatched junction bases numbered 7, after V lost 5 bases and J lost 0 bases. CDR3: CASSPLSGRISGANVLTF. The CDR3 DNA sequence: TGTGCCAGCAGTCCGCTTAGCGGGAGGATCTCTGGGGCCAACGTCCTGACTTTC.

The sample holds many counts of this clonotype. The CDR3 region is CASSLGVAGGDTQYF. The DNA of the CDR3 is TGTGCCAGCAGCTTAGGAGTAGCGGGAGGAGATACGCAGTATTTT. The chain uses TRBV7-8 and TRBJ2-3; 10 nucleotides agree with TRBD2. With V trimmed by 1 base and J by 5 bases, 3 bases remained unmatched. This CDR3 contains 15 residues. CDR1 is SGHVS, CDR2 FQNEAQ, per germline.

The chain carries TRBV28 and TRBJ2-2; the match to TRBD2 covers 9 bases. This CDR3 is built from 18 residues. V lost 6 bases to trimming and J lost 6 bases; unmatched junction nucleotides: 17. CDR1 MDHEN and CDR2 SYDVKM come from the germline V gene. The CDR3 protein is CASSPPRVAGVTPGELFF. The CDR3, as DNA: TGTGCCAGCAGCCCCCCCCGAGTAGCGGGAGTCACGCCCGGGGAGCTGTTTTTT.

The V call is TRBV6-2 or TRBV6-3, the J call TRBJ2-7, with 7 bases matching TRBD2. The CDR3 totals 16 residues. Trimming at V came to 8 bases and at J to 0 bases, leaving 13 bases not matched to a gene. Germline assignment: CDR1 MNHEY and CDR2 SVGEGT. The CDR3 region has the DNA TGTGCCAGCCATCCCAGGGAGGGTAAACACTCCTACGAGCAGTACGTC. It codes for CASHPREGKHSYEQYV.

This clonotype was picked up a small number of times. The rearrangement joins TRBV10-2 to TRBJ2-7, with D possibly matching TRBD2 (5 bases). Deletions cut 6 bases from V and 2 bases from J, with 11 bases between. CDR3 length: 13 amino acids. Germline CDR1 WSHSY, CDR2 SAAADI. As DNA, the CDR3 is TGCGCCAGCAGGGAGGAAGGGACCTACGAGCAGTACGTC. The encoded protein is CASREEGTYEQYV.

The chain carries TRBV27 and TRBJ2-3; 8 bases agree with TRBD1. The CDR3 has 15 residues. V gave up 0 bases and J gave up 4 bases; unmatched junction bases: 3. The germline V gene encodes CDR1 MNHEY and CDR2 SMNVEV (reference sequence). CDR3 nucleotide sequence: TGTGCCAGCAGTTTATCCGGACAGGGTGCAGATACGCAGTATTTT. Translation gives CASSLSGQGADTQYF.

The chain couples TRBV6-5 to TRBJ2-5; TRBD1 agrees at 7 bases. Per the germline V gene, CDR1 is MNHEY and CDR2 is SVGAGI. The CDR3 sequence is 13 residues long. With V trimmed by 5 bases and J by 5 bases, 5 bases remained unmatched. The CDR3 nucleotides read TGTGCCAGCAGTCGACAGGGACGGGAGACCCAGTACTTC. It codes for CASSRQGRETQYF.

This clonotype was detected ten times or more. This chain uses TRBV9 with TRBJ2-2, with 8 bases identical to TRBD1. In germline, CDR1 is SGDLS, CDR2 YYNGEE. The CDR3 is made up of 16 amino acids. The ends lost 4 bases at V and 1 base at J; junction bases unmatched: 6. The CDR3 DNA follows: TGTGCCAGCAGCCGATTCGGGACAGGGAACACCGGGGAGCTGTTTTTT. It yields the protein CASSRFGTGNTGELFF.

This chain uses TRBV7-3 with TRBJ2-1; TRBD2 matches 13 bases. Germline V gene data show CDR1 as SGHTA and CDR2 as FQGTGA. V trimming: 6 bases; J trimming: 3 bases; junction bases outside the gene matches: 8. There are 17 residues in the CDR3. The DNA for the CDR3 is TGTGCCAGCAGGCCAACTAGCGGGAGGGCGAACTACAATGAGCAGTTCTTC. This sequence encodes CASRPTSGRANYNEQFF.

The chain has TRBV12-3 or TRBV12-4 and TRBJ2-1; 9 nucleotides line up with TRBD1. The CDR3 has 14 amino acids. The V and J ends lost 3 bases and 9 bases, in that order; junction bases with no gene match: 6. CDR3 protein: CASSFRGQGFEQFF. The CDR3 DNA sequence: TGTGCCAGCAGTTTTAGGGGACAGGGCTTTGAGCAGTTCTTC.

The sample holds many counts of this clonotype. This chain links TRBV7-2 with TRBJ1-5, with a possible D match to TRBD1 (6 bases). V lost 5 bases to trimming and J lost 6 bases, with 11 bases between them. CDR1 and CDR2 from the germline V gene are SGHTA and FQGNSA. This CDR3 has 13 amino acids. CDR3 region: CASSARDTQPQHF. The CDR3 region has the DNA TGTGCCAGCAGCGCCCGGGACACTCAGCCCCAGCATTTT. Drawing the rest from reference TRBV7-2 and TRBJ1-5, the complete variable domain is GAGVSQSPSNKVTEKGKDVELRCDPISGHTALYWYRQSLGQGLEFLIYFQGNSAPDKSGLPSDRFSAERTGGSVSTLTIQRTQQEDSAVYLCASSARDTQPQHFGDGTRLSIL.

The rearrangement links TRBV6-2 or TRBV6-3 to TRBJ2-1, with 10 nucleotides matching TRBD2. The CDR3 is 16 residues long. Trimming removed 2 bases from V and 4 bases from J; junction bases left unmatched: 5. Germline loops: CDR1 MNHEY, CDR2 SVGEGT. This chain's CDR3 is CASSYPASGRYNEQFF. The CDR3 region has the DNA TGTGCCAGCAGTTACCCAGCTAGCGGGAGATACAATGAGCAGTTCTTC.

This clonotype turned up a few times. This sequence joins TRBV6-2 or TRBV6-3 and TRBJ2-5; D not certain. The germline gives CDR1 MNHEY, CDR2 SVGEGT. The CDR3 runs to 12 residues. V was shortened by 3 bases and J by 1 base, with 3 bases between the two germline ends. The CDR3 reads CASSYPQETQYF. The CDR3 DNA reads TGTGCCAGCAGTTATCCCCAAGAGACCCAGTACTTC.

DNA for the CDR3: TGCGCCAGCAGCCACCTTAGGGGGGCAAGGTGGGACCATGAGCAGTTCTTC. Translated, it gives CASSHLRGARWDHEQFF. The J gene is TRBJ2-1, the V gene TRBV4-1; D may be TRBD1 or TRBD2 (6 bases each). The ends were cut back, 3 bases at V and 8 bases at J, with 23 bases in the middle. Germline-derived CDR1 and CDR2 are MGHRA and YSYEKL. The CDR3 loop spans 17 amino acids.

This clonotype was observed many times. The genes are TRBV7-2 and TRBJ1-1; 8 bases are a match to TRBD1. Germline values: CDR1 SGHTA, CDR2 FQGNSA. This CDR3 is 15 amino acids long. V lost 5 bases and J lost 1; bases outside the gene matches: 6. The CDR3 sequence is CASSKDRAPNTEAFF. CDR3 in DNA: TGTGCCAGCAGCAAGGACAGGGCACCGAACACTGAAGCTTTCTTT.

This clonotype was observed a few times. The J gene is TRBJ1-5, the V gene TRBV19, with 7 bases fitting TRBD1. V shed 8 bases and J 2 bases; nucleotides not matched to a gene: 12. The CDR3 length is 16 residues. The V gene's germline CDR1 is LNHDA and CDR2 SQIVND (reference sequence). This CDR3 reads CASSGGPGQRNQPQHF. CDR3 sequence (DNA): TGTGCCAGTTCTGGGGGACCGGGACAGCGCAATCAGCCCCAGCATTTT.

There are a few counts of this clonotype. J is TRBJ1-5 and V is TRBV12-3 or TRBV12-4, with 9 bases fitting TRBD1. There are 14 residues in the CDR3. V shed 6 bases and J 7 bases; nucleotides not matched to a gene: 7. The CDR3 spells CASRQTGGWQPQHF. The CDR3 DNA sequence: TGTGCCAGCAGGCAAACAGGGGGCTGGCAGCCCCAGCATTTT.

This clonotype came up a few times. The rearrangement links TRBV11-2 to TRBJ2-3; D may be TRBD1 or TRBD2 (6 bases each). The CDR3 is 19 amino acids. Trimming took off 5 bases at V and 0 bases at J, with 24 bases between the two ends. The V gene's germline CDR1 is SGHAT and CDR2 FQNNGV. The CDR3 is CASSRSRVGRGPSTDTQYF. In DNA form, the CDR3 reads TGTGCCAGCAGCCGTAGTAGGGTAGGTCGGGGGCCTAGCACAGATACGCAGTATTTT.

This clonotype was seen a few times. This chain links TRBV10-3 with TRBJ1-5; D not certain. Germline-derived CDR1 and CDR2 are ENHRY and SYGVKD. There are 16 residues in the CDR3. Between the trimmed V and J ends, which lost 6 bases and 5 bases, there was a span of 20 bases. The CDR3 loop reads CAISPNIGRPDQPQHF. The CDR3 DNA reads TGTGCCATCAGCCCGAATATCGGCCGTCCCGATCAGCCCCAGCATTTT.